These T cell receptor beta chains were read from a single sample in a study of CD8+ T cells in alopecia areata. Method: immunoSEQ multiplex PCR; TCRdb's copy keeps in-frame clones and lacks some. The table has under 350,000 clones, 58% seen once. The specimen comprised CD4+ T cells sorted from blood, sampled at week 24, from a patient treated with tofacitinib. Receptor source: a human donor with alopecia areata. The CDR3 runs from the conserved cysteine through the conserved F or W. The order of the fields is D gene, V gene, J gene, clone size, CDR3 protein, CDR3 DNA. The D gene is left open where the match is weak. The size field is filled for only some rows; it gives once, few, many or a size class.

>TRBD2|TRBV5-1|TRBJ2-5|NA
CASSLEGTIQETQYF
TGCGCCAGCAGCTTGGAAGGGACTATCCAAGAGACCCAGTACTTC
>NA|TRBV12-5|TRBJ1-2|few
CASGLVRGVDGYTF
TGTGCTAGTGGTTTGGTAAGGGGGGTCGATGGCTACACCTTC
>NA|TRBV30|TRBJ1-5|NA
CAWAQGFGNQPQHF
TGTGCCTGGGCCCAGGGTTTCGGCAATCAGCCCCAGCATTTT
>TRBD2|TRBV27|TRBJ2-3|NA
CASSLWTSDDTQYF
TGTGCCAGCAGTTTATGGACTAGCGATGATACGCAGTATTTT
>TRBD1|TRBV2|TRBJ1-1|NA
CASSEQGAENTEAFF
TGTGCCAGCAGTGAACAGGGGGCAGAGAACACTGAAGCTTTCTTT
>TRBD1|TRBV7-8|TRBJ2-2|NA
CASSPGTGSPGELFF
TGTGCCAGCAGCCCAGGGACAGGGAGCCCCGGGGAGCTGTTTTTT
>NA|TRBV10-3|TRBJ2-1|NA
CAITEGENEQFF
TGTGCCATCACGGAAGGGGAAAATGAGCAGTTCTTC
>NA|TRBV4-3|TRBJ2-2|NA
CASSQIAGYGELFF
TGCGCCAGCAGCCAAATCGCGGGTTACGGGGAGCTGTTTTTT
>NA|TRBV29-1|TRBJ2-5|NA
CSVGLGTQETQYF
TGCAGCGTTGGGCTGGGAACCCAAGAGACCCAGTACTTC
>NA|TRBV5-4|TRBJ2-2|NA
CASSLDPTGELFF
TGTGCCAGCAGCTTGGATCCCACCGGGGAGCTGTTTTTT
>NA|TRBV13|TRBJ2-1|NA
CASSLNQGQGWYNEQFF
TGTGCCAGCAGCCTAAACCAAGGGCAGGGTTGGTACAATGAGCAGTTCTTC
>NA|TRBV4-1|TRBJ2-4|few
CASSQVLQGLAKNIQYF
TGCGCCAGCAGCCAAGTGTTACAGGGCCTAGCCAAAAACATTCAGTACTTC
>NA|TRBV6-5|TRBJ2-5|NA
CATSREETQYF
TGTGCCACTTCCAGGGAAGAGACCCAGTACTTC
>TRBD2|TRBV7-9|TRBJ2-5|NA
CASSWAASGGHPRQTQYF
TGTGCCAGCAGCTGGGCGGCTAGCGGGGGCCACCCGCGGCAGACCCAGTACTTC
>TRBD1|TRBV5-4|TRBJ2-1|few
CASRASDRLVYNEQFF
TGTGCCAGCAGAGCCTCGGACAGGCTAGTCTACAATGAGCAGTTCTTC
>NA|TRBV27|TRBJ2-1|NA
CASRRLSSYNEQFF
TGTGCCAGCAGAAGACTGAGCTCCTACAATGAGCAGTTCTTC
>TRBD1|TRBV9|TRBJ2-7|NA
CASSADRGRREQYF
TGTGCCAGCAGCGCCGACAGGGGGCGAAGGGAGCAGTACTTC
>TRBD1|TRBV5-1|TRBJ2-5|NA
CASTLGGQVTETQYF
TGCGCCAGCACCCTTGGGGGACAGGTCACTGAGACCCAGTACTTC
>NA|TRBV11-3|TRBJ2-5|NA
CASSLESQETQYF
TGTGCCAGCAGCTTAGAGTCCCAAGAGACCCAGTACTTC
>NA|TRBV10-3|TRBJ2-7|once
CAISERVEYEQYF
TGTGCCATCAGTGAGCGGGTAGAATACGAGCAGTACTTC
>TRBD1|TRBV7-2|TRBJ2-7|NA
CASSFGQGVSYEQYF
TGTGCCAGCAGCTTTGGACAGGGGGTCTCCTACGAGCAGTACTTC
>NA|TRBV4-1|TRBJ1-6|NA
CASRAVNSPLHF
TGCGCCTCCAGGGCCGTTAATTCACCCCTCCACTTT
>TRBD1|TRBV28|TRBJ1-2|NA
CASSLSDRAGYTF
TGTGCCAGCAGTTTATCGGACAGGGCGGGCTACACCTTC
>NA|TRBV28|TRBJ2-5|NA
CASSLPTYQETQYF
TGTGCCAGCAGTCTGCCTACGTACCAAGAGACCCAGTACTTC
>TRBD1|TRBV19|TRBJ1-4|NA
CASRQQGFNEKLFF
TGTGCCAGTAGGCAACAGGGGTTTAATGAAAAACTGTTTTTT
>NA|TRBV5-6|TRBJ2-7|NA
CASSEMDYEQYF
TGTGCCAGCAGCGAGATGGACTACGAGCAGTACTTC
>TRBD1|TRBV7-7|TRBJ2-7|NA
CASSGGTGGPYEQYF
TGTGCTAGCAGCGGAGGGACAGGGGGGCCCTACGAGCAGTACTTC
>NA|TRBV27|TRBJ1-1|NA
CASSPQRHTEAFF
TGTGCCAGCAGTCCCCAGCGTCACACTGAAGCTTTCTTT
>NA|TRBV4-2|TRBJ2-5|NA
CASSGEGSETQYF
TGTGCCAGCAGCGGAGAGGGGTCGGAGACCCAGTACTTC
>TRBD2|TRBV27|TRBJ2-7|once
CASSPDGGAYEQYF
TGTGCCAGCAGTCCCGACGGGGGGGCCTACGAGCAGTACTTC
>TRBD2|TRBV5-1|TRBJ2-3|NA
CASSSVAGASTDTQYF
TGCGCCAGCAGTTCAGTAGCGGGGGCGAGCACAGATACGCAGTATTTT
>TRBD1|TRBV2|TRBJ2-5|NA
CASSLGQQETQYF
TGTGCCAGCAGCCTGGGACAGCAAGAGACCCAGTACTTC
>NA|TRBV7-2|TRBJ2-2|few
CASSLGQNTGELFF
TGTGCCAGCAGCTTAGGTCAGAACACCGGGGAGCTGTTTTTT
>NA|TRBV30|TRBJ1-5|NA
CAWSVARAPNQPQHF
TGTGCCTGGAGTGTAGCCAGGGCGCCCAATCAGCCCCAGCATTTT
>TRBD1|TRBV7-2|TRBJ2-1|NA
CASSLGAGQGAGEQFF
TGTGCCAGCAGCTTAGGAGCGGGACAGGGGGCTGGTGAGCAGTTCTTC
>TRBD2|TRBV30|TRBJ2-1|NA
CASSRDYYNEQFF
TGTGCCTCTTCTCGGGACTACTACAATGAGCAGTTCTTC
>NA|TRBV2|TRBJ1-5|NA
CASSGEQGNNQPQHF
TGTGCCAGCAGCGGCGAACAGGGAAACAATCAGCCCCAGCATTTT
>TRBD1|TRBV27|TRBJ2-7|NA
CASSGQGAYEQYF
TGTGCCAGCAGTGGACAGGGGGCCTACGAGCAGTACTTC
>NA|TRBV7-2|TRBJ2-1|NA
CASSLGGMFF
TGTGCCAGCAGCTTAGGGGGTATGTTCTTC
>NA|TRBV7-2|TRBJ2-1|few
CASSLTGYEQFF
TGTGCCAGCAGCTTAACCGGGTATGAGCAGTTCTTC
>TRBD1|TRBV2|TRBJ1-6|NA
CASSEMGQGNSPLHF
TGTGCCAGCAGTGAGATGGGACAGGGTAATTCACCCCTCCACTTT
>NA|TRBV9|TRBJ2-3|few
CASNPPDTDTQYF
TGTGCCAGCAACCCTCCGGACACAGATACGCAGTATTTT
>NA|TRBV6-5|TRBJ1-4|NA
CASSYGRVTNEKLFF
TGTGCCAGCAGTTACGGCAGGGTAACTAATGAAAAACTGTTTTTT
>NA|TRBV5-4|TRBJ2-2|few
CASSFQQGSPGELFF
TGTGCCAGCAGCTTTCAACAGGGAAGCCCCGGGGAGCTGTTTTTT
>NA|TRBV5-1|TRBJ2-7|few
CASSLPANEQYF
TGCGCCAGCAGCTTGCCAGCCAACGAGCAGTACTTC
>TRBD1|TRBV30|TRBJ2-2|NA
CAWDRESGELFF
TGTGCCTGGGACAGGGAATCCGGGGAGCTGTTTTTT
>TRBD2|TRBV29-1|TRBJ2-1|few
CSVETAGGRYNEQFF
TGCAGCGTTGAAACAGCGGGGGGGCGTTACAATGAGCAGTTCTTC
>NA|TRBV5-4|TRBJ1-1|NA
CASSLVSQPNTEAFF
TGTGCCAGCAGCTTGGTTTCCCAGCCGAACACTGAAGCTTTCTTT
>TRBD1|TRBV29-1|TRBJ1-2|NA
CSVEDPRDREKVGYTF
TGCAGCGTTGAAGATCCCCGGGACAGGGAGAAGGTTGGCTACACCTTC
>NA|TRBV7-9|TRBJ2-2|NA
CASSVIQGSGELFF
TGTGCCAGCAGCGTAATTCAGGGTTCCGGGGAGCTGTTTTTT
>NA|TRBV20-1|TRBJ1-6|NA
CSARPDDDLHF
TGCAGTGCCAGACCGGACGACGACCTCCACTTT
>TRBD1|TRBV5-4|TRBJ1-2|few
CASSPGTGESISGYTF
TGTGCCAGCAGCCCCGGGACAGGGGAATCTATAAGTGGCTACACCTTC
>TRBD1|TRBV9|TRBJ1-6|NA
CASSSYRGYNNSPLHF
TGTGCCAGCAGCTCATACAGGGGCTACAATAATTCACCCCTCCACTTT
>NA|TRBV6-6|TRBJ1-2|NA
CASSYGADYGYTF
TGTGCCAGCAGTTACGGGGCGGACTATGGCTACACCTTC
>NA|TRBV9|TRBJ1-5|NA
CASSVAGGGGPQHF
TGTGCCAGCAGCGTAGCCGGGGGAGGAGGGCCCCAGCATTTT
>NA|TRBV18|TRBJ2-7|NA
CASSPESQGHEQYF
TGTGCCAGCTCACCGGAATCACAGGGCCACGAGCAGTACTTC
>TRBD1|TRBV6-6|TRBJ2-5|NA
CASSKARQGAGETQYF
TGTGCCAGCAGTAAGGCCCGACAGGGGGCAGGAGAGACCCAGTACTTC
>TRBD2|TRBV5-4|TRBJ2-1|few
CASSLRGLAGLTEQFF
TGTGCCAGCAGCCTACGGGGACTAGCGGGGCTCACTGAGCAGTTCTTC